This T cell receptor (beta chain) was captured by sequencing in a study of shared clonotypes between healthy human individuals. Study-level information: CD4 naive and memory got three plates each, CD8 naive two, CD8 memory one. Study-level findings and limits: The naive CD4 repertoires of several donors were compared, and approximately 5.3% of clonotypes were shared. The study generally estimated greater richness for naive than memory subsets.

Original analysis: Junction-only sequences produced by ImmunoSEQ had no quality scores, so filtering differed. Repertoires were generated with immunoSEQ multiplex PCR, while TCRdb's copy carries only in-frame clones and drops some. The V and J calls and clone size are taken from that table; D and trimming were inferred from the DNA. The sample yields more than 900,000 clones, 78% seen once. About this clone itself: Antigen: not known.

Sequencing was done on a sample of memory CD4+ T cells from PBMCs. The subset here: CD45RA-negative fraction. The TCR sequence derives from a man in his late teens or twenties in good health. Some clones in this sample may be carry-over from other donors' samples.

CDR3 nucleotide sequence: TGTGCCAGCAGTTTCCCCCTTCTAGCGGCGAACACCGGGGAGCTGTTTTTT. Protein product: CASSFPLLAANTGELFF. The chain uses TRBV28 and TRBJ2-2, with 7 positions matching TRBD2. Per the germline V gene, CDR1 is MDHEN and CDR2 is SYDVKM. The V and J ends lost 3 bases and 0 bases, in that order; junction bases with no gene match: 7. This CDR3 comprises 17 residues. Filled out from reference TRBV28 and TRBJ2-2, the complete variable domain reads DVKVTQSSRYLVKRTGEKVFLECVQDMDHENMFWYRQDPGLGLRLIYFSYDVKMKEKGDIPEGYSVSREKKERFSLILESASTNQTSMYLCASSFPLLAANTGELFFGEGSRLTVL.